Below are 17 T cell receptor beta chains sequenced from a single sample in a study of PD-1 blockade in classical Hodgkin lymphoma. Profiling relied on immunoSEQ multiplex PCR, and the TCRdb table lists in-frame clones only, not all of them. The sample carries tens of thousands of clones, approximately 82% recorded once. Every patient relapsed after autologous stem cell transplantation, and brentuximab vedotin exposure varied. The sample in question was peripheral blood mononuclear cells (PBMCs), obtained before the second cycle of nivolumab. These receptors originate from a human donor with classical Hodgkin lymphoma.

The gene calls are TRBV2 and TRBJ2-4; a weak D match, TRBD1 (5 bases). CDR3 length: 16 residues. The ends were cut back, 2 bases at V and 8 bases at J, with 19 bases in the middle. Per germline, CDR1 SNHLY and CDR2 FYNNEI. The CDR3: CASSEKSWQGQDIQYF. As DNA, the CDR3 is TGTGCCAGCAGTGAAAAGAGTTGGCAGGGTCAAGACATTCAGTACTTC.

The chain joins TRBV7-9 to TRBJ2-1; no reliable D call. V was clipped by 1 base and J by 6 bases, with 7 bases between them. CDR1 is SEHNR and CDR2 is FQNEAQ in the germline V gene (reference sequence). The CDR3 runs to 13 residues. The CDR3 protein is CASSLGVTNEQFF. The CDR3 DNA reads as TGTGCCAGCAGCTTAGGAGTAACCAATGAGCAGTTCTTC.

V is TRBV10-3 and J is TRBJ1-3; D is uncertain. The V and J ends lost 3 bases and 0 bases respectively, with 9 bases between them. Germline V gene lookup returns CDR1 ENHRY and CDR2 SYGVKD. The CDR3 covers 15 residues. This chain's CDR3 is CAISDTKSSGNTIYF. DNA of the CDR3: TGTGCCATCAGTGATACCAAGAGCTCTGGAAACACCATATATTTT.

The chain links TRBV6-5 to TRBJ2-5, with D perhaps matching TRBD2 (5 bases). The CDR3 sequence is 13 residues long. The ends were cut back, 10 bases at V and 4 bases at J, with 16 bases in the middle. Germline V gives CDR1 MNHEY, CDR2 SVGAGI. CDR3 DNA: TGTGCCAACGTACGAGGGTGTGGAGAGACCCAGTACTTC. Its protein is CANVRGCGETQYF.

CDR3 residues: CASGTIVMNTEAFF. CDR3 DNA: TGTGCCAGCGGTACTATAGTCATGAACACTGAAGCTTTCTTT. The chain is built from TRBV6-6 and TRBJ1-1; D is undetermined. V lost 8 bases and J 0 bases, leaving 13 bases between the germline ends. In germline, CDR1 is MNHNY, CDR2 SVGAGI (reference sequence). The CDR3 length is 14 residues.

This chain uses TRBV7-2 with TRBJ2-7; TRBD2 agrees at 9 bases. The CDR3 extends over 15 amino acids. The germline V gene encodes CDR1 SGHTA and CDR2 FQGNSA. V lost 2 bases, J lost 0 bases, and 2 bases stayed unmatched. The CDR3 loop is CASSLSSGGSYEQYF. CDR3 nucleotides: TGTGCCAGCAGCTTAAGTAGCGGGGGCTCCTACGAGCAGTACTTC.

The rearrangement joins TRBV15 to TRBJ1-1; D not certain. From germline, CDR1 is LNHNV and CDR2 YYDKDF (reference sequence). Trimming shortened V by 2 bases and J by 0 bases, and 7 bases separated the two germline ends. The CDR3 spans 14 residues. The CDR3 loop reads CATSRTTLNTEAFF. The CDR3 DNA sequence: TGTGCCACCAGCAGAACAACATTGAACACTGAAGCTTTCTTT. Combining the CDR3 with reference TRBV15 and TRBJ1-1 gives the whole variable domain DAMVIQNPRYQVTQFGKPVTLSCSQTLNHNVMYWYQQKSSQAPKLLFHYYDKDFNNEADTPDNFQSRRPNTSFCFLDIRSPGLGDTAMYLCATSRTTLNTEAFFGQGTRLTVV.

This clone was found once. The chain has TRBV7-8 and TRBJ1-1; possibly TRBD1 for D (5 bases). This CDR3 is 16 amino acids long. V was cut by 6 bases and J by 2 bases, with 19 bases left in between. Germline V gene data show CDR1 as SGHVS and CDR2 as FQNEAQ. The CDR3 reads CASRYGRGKVNTEAFF. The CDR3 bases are TGTGCCAGCAGGTATGGTCGGGGGAAGGTAAACACTGAAGCTTTCTTT.

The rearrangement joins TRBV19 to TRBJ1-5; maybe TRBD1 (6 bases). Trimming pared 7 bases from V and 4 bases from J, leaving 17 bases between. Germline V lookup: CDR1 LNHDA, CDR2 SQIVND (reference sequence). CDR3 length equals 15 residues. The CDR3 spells CASNPTGPTNQPQHF. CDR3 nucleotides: TGTGCCAGTAACCCCACAGGGCCAACGAATCAGCCCCAGCATTTT.

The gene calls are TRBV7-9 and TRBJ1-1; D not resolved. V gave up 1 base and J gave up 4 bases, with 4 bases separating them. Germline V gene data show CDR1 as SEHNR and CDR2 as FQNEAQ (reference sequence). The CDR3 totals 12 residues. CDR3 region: CASSLGFTEAFF. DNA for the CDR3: TGTGCCAGCAGCTTAGGGTTCACTGAAGCTTTCTTT. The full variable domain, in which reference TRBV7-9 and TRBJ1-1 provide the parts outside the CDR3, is DTGVSQNPRHKITKRGQNVTFRCDPISEHNRLYWYRQTLGQGPEFLTYFQNEAQLEKSRLLSDRFSAERPKGSFSTLEIQRTEQGDSAMYLCASSLGFTEAFFGQGTRLTVV.

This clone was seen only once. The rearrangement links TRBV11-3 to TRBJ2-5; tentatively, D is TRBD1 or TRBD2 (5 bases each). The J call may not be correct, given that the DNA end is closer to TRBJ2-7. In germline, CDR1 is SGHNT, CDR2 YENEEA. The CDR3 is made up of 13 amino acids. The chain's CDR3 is CASSLAGPYEQYF. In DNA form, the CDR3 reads TGTGCCAGCAGCTTAGCGGGACCCTACGAGCAGTACTTC.

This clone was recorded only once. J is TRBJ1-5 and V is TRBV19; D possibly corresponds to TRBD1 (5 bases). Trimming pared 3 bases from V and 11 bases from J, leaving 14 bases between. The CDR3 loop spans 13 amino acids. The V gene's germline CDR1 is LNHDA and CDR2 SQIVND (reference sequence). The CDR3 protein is CASSIAGRRAQHF. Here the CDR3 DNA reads TGTGCCAGTAGTATTGCAGGGAGGAGGGCCCAGCATTTT.

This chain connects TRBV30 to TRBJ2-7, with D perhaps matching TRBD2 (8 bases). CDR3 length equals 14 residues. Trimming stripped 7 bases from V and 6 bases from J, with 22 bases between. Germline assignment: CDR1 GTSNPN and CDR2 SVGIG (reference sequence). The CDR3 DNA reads TGTGCCTCCGCGAAGGGGGCGGGGGGCCCCGAGCAGTACTTC. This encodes CASAKGAGGPEQYF.

DNA for the CDR3: TGTGCCAGTAGTATCGGGGAATCCTCCTACGAGCAGTACTTC. Translation: CASSIGESSYEQYF. The V call is TRBV19, the J call TRBJ2-7, with D tentatively TRBD2 (5 bases). Germline V gives CDR1 LNHDA, CDR2 SQIVND (reference sequence). V was trimmed by 3 bases and J by 0 bases, leaving 9 bases between them. CDR3 size: 14 residues.

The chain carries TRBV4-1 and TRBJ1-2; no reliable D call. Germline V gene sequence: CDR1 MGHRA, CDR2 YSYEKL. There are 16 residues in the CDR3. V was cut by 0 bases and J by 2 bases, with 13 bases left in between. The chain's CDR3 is CASSQDEARQNYGYTF. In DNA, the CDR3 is TGCGCCAGCAGCCAAGATGAGGCGCGGCAGAACTATGGCTACACCTTC.

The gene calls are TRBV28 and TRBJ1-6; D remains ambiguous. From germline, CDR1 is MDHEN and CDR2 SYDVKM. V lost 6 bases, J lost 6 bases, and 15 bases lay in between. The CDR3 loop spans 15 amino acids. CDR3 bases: TGTGCCAGCAGCCTGATAGGCAAGATTAATTCACCCCTCCACTTT. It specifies CASSLIGKINSPLHF.

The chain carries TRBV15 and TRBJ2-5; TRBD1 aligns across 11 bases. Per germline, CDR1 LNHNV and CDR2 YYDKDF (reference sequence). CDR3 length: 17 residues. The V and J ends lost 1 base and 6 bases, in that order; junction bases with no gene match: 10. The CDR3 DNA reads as TGTGCCACCAGCAGAGTCTTAAGGGGACAGGGGGGCAAGACCCAGTACTTC. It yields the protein CATSRVLRGQGGKTQYF. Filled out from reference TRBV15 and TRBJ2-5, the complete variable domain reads DAMVIQNPRYQVTQFGKPVTLSCSQTLNHNVMYWYQQKSSQAPKLLFHYYDKDFNNEADTPDNFQSRRPNTSFCFLDIRSPGLGDTAMYLCATSRVLRGQGGKTQYFGPGTRLLVL.